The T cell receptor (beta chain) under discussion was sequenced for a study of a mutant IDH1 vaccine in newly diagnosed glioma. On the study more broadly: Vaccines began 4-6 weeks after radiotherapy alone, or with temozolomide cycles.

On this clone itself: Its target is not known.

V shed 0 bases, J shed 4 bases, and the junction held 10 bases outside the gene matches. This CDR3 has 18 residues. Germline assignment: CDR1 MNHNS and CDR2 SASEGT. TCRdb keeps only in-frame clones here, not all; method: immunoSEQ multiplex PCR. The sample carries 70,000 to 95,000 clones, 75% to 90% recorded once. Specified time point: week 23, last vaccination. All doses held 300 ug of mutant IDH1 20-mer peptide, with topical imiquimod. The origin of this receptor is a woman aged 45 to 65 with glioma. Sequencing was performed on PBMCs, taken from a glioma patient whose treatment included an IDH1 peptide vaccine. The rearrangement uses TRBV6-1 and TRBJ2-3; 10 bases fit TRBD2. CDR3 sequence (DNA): TGTGCCAGCAGTGAAGCAAATAGCGGGGGGTATCCCTCAGATACGCAGTATTTT. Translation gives CASSEANSGGYPSDTQYF.